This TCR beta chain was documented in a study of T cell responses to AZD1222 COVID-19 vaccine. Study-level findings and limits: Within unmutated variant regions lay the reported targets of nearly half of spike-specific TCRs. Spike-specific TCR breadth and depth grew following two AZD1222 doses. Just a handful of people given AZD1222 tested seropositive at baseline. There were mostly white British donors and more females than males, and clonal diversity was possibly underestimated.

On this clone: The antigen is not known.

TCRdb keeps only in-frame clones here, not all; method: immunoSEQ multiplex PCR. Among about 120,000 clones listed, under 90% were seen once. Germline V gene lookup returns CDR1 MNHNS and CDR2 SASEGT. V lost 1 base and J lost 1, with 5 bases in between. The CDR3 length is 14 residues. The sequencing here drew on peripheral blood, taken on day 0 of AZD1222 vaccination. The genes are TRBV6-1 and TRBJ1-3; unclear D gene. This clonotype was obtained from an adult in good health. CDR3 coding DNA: TGTGCCAGCAGTGAAGGGAGGTCTGGAAACACCATATATTTT. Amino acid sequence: CASSEGRSGNTIYF.